This TCR beta chain appears in the sequencing data of a study of cytomegalovirus exposure and HLA in healthy donors. This clone was detected a few times. Its antigen is unknown. The study, taken as a whole, reports: Per a later analysis, HLA-associated TCR beta chains showed more clonal expansion than other, equally common TCR beta chains. Apparent HLA restriction characterized most CMV-associated TCR beta chains in a later analysis.

The ends lost 7 bases at V and 1 base at J; junction bases unmatched: 9. Per the germline V gene, CDR1 is SEHNR and CDR2 is FQNEAQ (reference sequence). CDR3 length: 16 residues. The PCR ran on 60 Vbeta and 13 Jbeta primers. Clones were read by immunoSEQ multiplex PCR, and TCRdb kept only the in-frame ones, dropping some. The data show 100,000 or so clones, around three quarters seen once. Source material: PBMCs. The chain couples TRBV7-9 to TRBJ2-3, with TRBD2 matching over 9 bases. The origin of this receptor is a middle-aged woman in good health and CMV-seronegative. For the CDR3, the DNA is TGTGCCAGCAATACAAATCTAGCGGGACGCACAGATACGCAGTATTTT. Translated, it gives CASNTNLAGRTDTQYF.